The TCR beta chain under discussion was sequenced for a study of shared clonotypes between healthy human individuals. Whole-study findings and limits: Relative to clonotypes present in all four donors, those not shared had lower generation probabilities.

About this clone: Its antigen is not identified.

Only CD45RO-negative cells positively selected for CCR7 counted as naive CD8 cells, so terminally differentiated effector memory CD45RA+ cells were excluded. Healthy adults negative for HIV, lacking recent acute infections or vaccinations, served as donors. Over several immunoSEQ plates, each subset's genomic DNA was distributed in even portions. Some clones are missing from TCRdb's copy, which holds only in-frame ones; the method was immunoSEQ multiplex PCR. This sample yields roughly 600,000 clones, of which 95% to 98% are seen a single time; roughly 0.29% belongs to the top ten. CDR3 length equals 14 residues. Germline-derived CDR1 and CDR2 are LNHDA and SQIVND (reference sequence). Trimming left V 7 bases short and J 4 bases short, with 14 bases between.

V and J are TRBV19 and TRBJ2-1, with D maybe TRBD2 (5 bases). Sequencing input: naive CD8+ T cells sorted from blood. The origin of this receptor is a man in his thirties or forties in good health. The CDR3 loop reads CASKERYRYNEQFF. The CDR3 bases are TGTGCCAGTAAGGAGCGGTACCGATACAATGAGCAGTTCTTC.